This T cell receptor (beta chain) was sequenced for a study of response to subunit inactivated influenza vaccine. Each CDR3 protein gets one entry after TCRdb re-called the RT-PCR reads with MiXCR. The repertoire includes roughly 570,000 distinct CDR3 sequences, approximately 12% of them detected once, and around 14% sits in the top ten. From germline, CDR1 is LGHNA and CDR2 YSLEER. The CDR3 loop spans 17 amino acids. V was shortened by 0 bases and J by 8 bases, with 19 bases between the two germline ends. The sequence was collected from a man aged 45 to 65 who received an inactivated influenza vaccine. Sequenced here: PBMCs from blood, sampled 40 to 50 days after vaccination. The chain carries TRBV4-3 and TRBJ1-4; tentatively, D is TRBD1 (6 bases). The CDR3 DNA follows: TGCGCCAGCAGCCAAGATCTGCGGGGCAGGGGAGGAGAAAAACTGTTTTTT. This translates into CASSQDLRGRGGEKLFF.